This TCR beta chain was obtained from a study of vaccination effects on CD4 cells after COVID-19. The table came from immunoSEQ multiplex PCR; TCRdb's copy has only in-frame clones and leaves some out. The repertoire has 30,000 to 35,000 clones, less than 80% of them found once; the top ten carry roughly 27%. On this clone: Its antigen is unknown.

Sequencing followed a ViraFEST assay step that expanded antigen-specific CD4+ T cells with viral peptide pools. Isolation of CD4+ T cells took place after 10 to 11 days of culture. Neither prior SARS-CoV-2 infection nor positive nucleocapsid antibodies were present in the vaccine recipients. Peptides at around 10 ug/ml and IL-2 at about 10 IU/ml were added to around 2 million PBMC per well. The sequence came from a human donor who received a COVID-19 vaccine. The material was CD4+ T cells from PBMCs cultured with HCoV-OC43 spike peptides, obtained before COVID-19 vaccination. Subset noted: HCoV-OC43 spike overlapping peptide pool stimulation.

The CDR3 spells CASSLRTGVNTEAFF. The CDR3, as DNA: TGTGCCAGCTCACTAAGGACAGGGGTGAACACTGAAGCTTTCTTT. The V gene is TRBV18, the J gene TRBJ1-1; 9 bases map to TRBD1. Losses at the gene ends were 4 bases for V and 0 bases for J; bases not matched to a gene: 3. CDR1 is KGHSH and CDR2 is LQKENI in the germline V gene. This CDR3 is built from 15 residues.